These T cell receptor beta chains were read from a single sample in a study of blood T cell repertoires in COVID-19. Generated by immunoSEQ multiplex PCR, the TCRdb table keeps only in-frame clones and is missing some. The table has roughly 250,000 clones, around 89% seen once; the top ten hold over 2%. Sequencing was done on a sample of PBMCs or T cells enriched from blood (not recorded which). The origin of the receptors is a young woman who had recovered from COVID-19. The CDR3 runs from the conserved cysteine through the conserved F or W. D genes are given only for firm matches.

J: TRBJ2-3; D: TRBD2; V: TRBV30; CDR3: CAWSTLAGAADTQYF
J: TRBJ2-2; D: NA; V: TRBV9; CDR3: CASSQKGGAGELFF
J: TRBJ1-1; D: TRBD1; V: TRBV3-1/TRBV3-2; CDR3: CASSRTGGTEAFF
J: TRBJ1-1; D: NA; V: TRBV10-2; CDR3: CASSESGDREAFF
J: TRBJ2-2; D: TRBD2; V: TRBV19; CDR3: CASSSRGTGELFF
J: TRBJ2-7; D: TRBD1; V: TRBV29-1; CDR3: CSVSAGGNPYEQYF
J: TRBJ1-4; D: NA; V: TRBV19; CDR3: CASKFQGGNEKLFF
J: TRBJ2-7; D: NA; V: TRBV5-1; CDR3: CASSLTGPSSYEQYF
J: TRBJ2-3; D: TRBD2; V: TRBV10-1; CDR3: CASSELLAGTDTQYF
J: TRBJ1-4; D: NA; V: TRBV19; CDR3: CASSPWGPGEKLFF
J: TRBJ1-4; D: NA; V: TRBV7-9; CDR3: CASSLAQDSNEKLFF
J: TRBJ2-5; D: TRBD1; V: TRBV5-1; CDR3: CASSAGQGTQETQYF
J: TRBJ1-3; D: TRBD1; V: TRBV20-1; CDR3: CSASTGAGNTIYF
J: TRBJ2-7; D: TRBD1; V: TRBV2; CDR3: CASSQDRGLGEQYF
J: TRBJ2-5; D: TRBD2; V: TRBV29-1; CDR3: CSVEAPGLAGETQYF
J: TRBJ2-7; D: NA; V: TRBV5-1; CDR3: CASSLTGRALSYEQYF
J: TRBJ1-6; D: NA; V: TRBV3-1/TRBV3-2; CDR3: CASSLESYNSPLHF
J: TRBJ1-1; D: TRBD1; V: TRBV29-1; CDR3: CSVGNRGTAFF
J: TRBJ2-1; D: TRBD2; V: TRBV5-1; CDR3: CASSWGLADYNEQFF
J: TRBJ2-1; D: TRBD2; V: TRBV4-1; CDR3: CASSQDRTSGGINNEQFF
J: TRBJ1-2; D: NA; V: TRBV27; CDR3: CASSFDSSYGYTF
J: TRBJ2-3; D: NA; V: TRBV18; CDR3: CASSPNPPTTDTQYF
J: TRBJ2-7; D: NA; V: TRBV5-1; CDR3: CASSLEGVGEQYF
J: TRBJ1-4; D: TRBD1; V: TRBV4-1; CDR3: CASSIGQGRLDEKLFF
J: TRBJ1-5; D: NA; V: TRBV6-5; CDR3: CASSYSRGNQPQHF
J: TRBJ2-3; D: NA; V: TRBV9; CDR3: CASSVGSGEITDTQYF
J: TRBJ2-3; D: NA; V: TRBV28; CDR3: CASYPQGSPFTDTQYF
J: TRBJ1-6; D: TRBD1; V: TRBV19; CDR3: CASSTTGGNSPLHF
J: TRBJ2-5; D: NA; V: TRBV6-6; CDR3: CASTMGVRHSPETQYF
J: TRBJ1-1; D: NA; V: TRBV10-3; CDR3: CAITSTANTEAFF
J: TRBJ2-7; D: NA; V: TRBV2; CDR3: CASNPTGSSYEQYF
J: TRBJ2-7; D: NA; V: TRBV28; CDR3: CASSLRAARGAYEQYF
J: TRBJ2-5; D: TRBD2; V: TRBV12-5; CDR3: CASGFTQLAGGSGETQYF
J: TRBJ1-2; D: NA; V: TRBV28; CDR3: CASSQDSYGYTF
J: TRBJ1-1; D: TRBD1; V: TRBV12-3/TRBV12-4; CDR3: CASSFEGAAFF
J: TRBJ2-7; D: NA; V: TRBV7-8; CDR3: CASSLARDQEQYF
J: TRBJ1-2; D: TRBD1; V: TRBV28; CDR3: CASSLKMGQGNYGYTF
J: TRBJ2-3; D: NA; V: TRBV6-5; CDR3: CASRGSGASADTQYF
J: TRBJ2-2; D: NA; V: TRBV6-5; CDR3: CASSYGRYTGELFF
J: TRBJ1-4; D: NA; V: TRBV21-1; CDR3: CASSKDPRWAEATNEKLFF
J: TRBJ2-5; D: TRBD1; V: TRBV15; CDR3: CATSRVGTGGETQYF
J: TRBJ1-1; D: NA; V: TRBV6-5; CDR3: CASRRGNTEAFF
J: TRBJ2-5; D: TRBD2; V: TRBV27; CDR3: CASSFHAGGGYGETQYF
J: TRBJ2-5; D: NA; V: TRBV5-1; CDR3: CASNGEGWETQYF
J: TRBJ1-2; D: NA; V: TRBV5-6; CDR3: CASSLVTAAGYTF
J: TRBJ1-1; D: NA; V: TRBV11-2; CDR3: CASSFSGTEAFF
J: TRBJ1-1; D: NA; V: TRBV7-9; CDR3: CASSLSIRNTEAFF
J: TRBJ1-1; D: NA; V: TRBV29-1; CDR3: CSVLPRDQQGSEAFF
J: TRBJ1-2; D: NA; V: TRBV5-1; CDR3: CASSLGRLNYGYTF
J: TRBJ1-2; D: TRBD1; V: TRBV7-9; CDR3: CASSLETGAAYGYTF
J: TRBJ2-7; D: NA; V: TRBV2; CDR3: CASSDNTYEQYF
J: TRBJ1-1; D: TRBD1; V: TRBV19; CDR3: CASTTRTLTGQTEAFF
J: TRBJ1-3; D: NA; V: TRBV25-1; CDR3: CASSDQGSGNTIYF